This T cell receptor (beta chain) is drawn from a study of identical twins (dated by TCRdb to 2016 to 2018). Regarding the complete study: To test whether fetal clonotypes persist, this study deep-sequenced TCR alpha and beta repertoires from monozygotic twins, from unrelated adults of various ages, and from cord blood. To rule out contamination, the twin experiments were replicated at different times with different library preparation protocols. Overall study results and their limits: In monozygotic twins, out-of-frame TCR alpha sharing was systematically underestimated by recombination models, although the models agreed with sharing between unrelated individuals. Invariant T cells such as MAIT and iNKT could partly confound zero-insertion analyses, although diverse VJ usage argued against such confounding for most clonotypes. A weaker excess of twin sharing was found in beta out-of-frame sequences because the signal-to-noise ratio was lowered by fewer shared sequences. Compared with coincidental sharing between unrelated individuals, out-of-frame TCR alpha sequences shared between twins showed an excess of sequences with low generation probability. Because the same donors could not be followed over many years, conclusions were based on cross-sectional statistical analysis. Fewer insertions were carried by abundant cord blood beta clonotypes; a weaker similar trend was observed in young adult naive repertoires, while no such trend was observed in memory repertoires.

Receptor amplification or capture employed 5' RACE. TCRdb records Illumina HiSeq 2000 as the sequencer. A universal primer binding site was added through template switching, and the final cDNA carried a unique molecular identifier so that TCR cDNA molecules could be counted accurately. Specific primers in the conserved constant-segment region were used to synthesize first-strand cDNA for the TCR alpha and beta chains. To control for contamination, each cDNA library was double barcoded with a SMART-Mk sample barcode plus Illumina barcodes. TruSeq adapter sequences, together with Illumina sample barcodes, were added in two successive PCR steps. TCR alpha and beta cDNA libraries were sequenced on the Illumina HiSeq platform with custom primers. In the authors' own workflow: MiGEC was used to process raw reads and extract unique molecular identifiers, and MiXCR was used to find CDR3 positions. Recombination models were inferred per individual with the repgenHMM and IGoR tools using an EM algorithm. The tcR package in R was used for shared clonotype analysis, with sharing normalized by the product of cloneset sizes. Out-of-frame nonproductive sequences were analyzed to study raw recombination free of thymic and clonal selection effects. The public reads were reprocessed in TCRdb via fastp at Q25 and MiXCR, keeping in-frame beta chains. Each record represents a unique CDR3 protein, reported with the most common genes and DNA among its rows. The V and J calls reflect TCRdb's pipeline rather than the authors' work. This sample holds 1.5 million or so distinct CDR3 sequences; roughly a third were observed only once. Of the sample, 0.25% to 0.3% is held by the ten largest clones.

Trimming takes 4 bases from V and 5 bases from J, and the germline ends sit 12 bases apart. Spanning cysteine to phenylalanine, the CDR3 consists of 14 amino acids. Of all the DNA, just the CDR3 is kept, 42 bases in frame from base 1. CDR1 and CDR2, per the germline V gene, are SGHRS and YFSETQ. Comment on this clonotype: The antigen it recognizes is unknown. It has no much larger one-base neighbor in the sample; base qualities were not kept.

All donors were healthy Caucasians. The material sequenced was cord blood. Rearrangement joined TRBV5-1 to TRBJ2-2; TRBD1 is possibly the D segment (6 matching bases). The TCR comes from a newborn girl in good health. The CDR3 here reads CASSPRDTTGELFF. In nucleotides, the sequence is TGCGCCAGCAGCCCCCGGGACACTACCGGGGAGCTGTTTTTT.